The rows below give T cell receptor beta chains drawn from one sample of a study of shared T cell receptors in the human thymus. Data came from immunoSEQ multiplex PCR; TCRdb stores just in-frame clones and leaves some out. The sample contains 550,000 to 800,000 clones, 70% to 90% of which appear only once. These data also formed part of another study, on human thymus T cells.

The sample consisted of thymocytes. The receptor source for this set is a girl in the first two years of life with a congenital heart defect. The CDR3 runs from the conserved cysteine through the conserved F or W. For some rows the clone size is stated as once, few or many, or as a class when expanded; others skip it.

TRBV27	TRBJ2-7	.	CASSLLNRQGAGDEQYF
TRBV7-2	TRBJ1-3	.	CASSLGGRGNTIYF
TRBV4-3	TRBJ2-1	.	CASSPRIRGGGQYNEQFF
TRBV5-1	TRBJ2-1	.	CASAPNSHQGLEDNEQFF
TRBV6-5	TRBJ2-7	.	CASRRFWRGSYEQYF
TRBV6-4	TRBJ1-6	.	CASSPGGAGGNSPLHF
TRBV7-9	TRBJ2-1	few	CASSSPGLAGFGDEQFF
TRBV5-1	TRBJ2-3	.	CASSSGTGEADTQYF
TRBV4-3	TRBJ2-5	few	CASSHRQSIQETQYF
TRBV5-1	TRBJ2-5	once	CASSFRTSGVYTQYF
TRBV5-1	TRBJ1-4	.	CASSFEHPTNEKLFF
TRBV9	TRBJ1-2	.	CASSVDRDRETRTESSTYGYTF
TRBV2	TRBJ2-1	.	CASSFSGVPYNEQFF
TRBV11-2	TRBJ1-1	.	CASSQKTGGTEAFF
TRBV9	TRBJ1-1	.	CASSVGGWNTEAFF
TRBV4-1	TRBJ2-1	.	CASSQGLAGGYNEQFF
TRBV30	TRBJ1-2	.	CAWSESGDGLGYTF
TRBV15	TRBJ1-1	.	CATSRDSVQGANSRLSNTEAFF
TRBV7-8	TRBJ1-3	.	CASSLRGFGNTIYF
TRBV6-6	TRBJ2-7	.	CASRRTGYEQYF
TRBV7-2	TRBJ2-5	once	CASSSPQSGGDFYETQYF
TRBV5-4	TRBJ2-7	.	CASSPSRSSGGSSYEQYF
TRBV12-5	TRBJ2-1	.	CASGPGQGASNEQFF
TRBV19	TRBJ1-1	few	CASSIVGQGVF
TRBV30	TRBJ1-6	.	CAWRGSATYNSPLHF
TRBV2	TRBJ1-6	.	CASRDTPPGDYNSPLHF
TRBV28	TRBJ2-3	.	CASSLSLSTDTQYF
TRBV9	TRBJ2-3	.	CASSTGQGDPRDTQYF
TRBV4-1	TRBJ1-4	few	CASSQDPHGKLFF
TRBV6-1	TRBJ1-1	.	CATWAADPNTEAFF
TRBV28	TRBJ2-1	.	CASSFSGGPSYNEQFF
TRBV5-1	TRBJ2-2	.	CASSLARAGINRNTGELFF
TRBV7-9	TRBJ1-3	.	CASSLGQGYRNTIYF
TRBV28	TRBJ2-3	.	CASSLRGTVGGLSTQYF
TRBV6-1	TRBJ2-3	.	CATGNTQYF
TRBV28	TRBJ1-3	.	CATSGNRDRGNTIYF